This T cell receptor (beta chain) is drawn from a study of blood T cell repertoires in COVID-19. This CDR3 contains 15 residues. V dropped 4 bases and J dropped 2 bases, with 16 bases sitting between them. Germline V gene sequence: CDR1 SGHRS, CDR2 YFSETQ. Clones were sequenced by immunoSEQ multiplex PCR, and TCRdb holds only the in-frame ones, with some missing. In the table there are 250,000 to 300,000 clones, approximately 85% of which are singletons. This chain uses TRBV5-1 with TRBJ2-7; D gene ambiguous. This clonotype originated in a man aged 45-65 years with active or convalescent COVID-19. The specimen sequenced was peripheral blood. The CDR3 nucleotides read TGCGCCAGCAGCCTTGGAGCCCGTATGACCTACGAGCAGTACTTC. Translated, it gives CASSLGARMTYEQYF.